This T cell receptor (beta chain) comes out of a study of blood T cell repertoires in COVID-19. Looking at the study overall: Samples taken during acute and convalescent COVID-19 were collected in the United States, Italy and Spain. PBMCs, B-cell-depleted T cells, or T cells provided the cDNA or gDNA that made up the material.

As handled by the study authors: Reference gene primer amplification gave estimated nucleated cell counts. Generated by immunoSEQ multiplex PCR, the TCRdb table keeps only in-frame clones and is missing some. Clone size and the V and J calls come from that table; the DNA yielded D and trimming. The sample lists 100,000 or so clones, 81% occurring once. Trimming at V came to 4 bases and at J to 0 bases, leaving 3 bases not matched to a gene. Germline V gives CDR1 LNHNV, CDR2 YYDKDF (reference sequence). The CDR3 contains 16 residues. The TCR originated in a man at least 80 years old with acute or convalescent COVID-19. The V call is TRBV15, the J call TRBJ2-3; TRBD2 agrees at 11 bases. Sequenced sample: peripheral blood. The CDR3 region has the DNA TGTGCCACCAGCATGGGACTAGCGGCTAGCACAGATACGCAGTATTTT. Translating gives CATSMGLAASTDTQYF.